The entry that follows covers one T cell receptor (beta chain) sequence. This clonotype came up many times. It lacks a known antigen. One base away there is no much larger clone; base qualities are not given. This sample stems from a study of identical twins (dated by TCRdb to 2015 to 2016). Study-level background: TCR alpha and beta repertoires from monozygotic twins, unrelated adults of various ages and cord blood were deep-sequenced to test whether fetal clonotypes persist. Replicate twin experiments were performed at different times using different library preparation protocols to rule out contamination.

Every donor was a healthy Caucasian. The study also sequenced three unrelated non-twin adults: a male aged 18 to 30, a male aged 50 to 60 and a female aged 50 to 60. Miltenyi CD45RO+ enrichment and human naive T-cell isolation kits were used to isolate memory (CD45RO+) and naive T cells from PBMC. The CDR3 covers 13 residues, taking in both the cysteine and the phenylalanine. Just the 39-base CDR3 DNA is kept, in frame starting at base 1. CDR1 and CDR2 are drawn from the germline V gene (reference sequence): PRHDT, FYEKMQ. Between the V and J ends, shortened by 4 bases and 8 bases respectively, the junction contains 14 bases. Library creation used 5' RACE. Instrument on record: Illumina HiSeq 2000. A universal primer binding site was introduced by template switching, and a unique molecular identifier was present in the final cDNA, enabling accurate counting of TCR cDNA molecules. First-strand cDNA for TCR alpha and beta chains was synthesized from specific primers in the conserved constant-segment region. To control for contamination, every cDNA library carried two barcodes: a SMART-Mk sample barcode plus Illumina barcodes. TruSeq adapter sequences and Illumina sample barcodes were added in two successive PCR steps. The Illumina HiSeq platform was used with custom primers to sequence TCR alpha and beta cDNA libraries. In the original analysis: MiGEC was used to process raw reads and extract unique molecular identifiers, and MiXCR was used to find CDR3 positions. Recombination models were inferred per individual with the repgenHMM and IGoR tools using an EM algorithm. Shared clonotype analysis was performed with the tcR package in R, normalizing sharing by the product of cloneset sizes. Out-of-frame nonproductive sequences were analyzed to study raw recombination free of thymic and clonal selection effects. TCRdb applied fastp at Q25 and MiXCR to the public reads, then kept only in-frame beta chains. Every CDR3 protein is listed once, alongside the most common genes and DNA of its rows. The V and J calls and clone size come from TCRdb's table, not from the authors' own analysis. Across this sample there are approximately 690,000 distinct CDR3 sequences, with approximately 6.1% seen only once. The top ten clonotypes cover around 2% of the sample.

The research as a whole found: Because the same donors could not be followed over many years, the conclusions depended on cross-sectional statistical analysis. In monozygotic twins, recombination models systematically underestimated out-of-frame TCR alpha sharing, but the models matched the sharing seen between unrelated individuals. Zero-insertion analyses could be partly confounded by invariant T cells such as MAIT and iNKT, although diverse VJ usage argued against such confounding for most clonotypes. Out-of-frame TCR alpha sequences shared between twins showed an excess of low generation-probability sequences compared with coincidental sharing between unrelated individuals. Fewer insertions were carried by abundant cord blood beta clonotypes; a weaker similar trend was observed in young adult naive repertoires, while no such trend was observed in memory repertoires. Excess twin sharing in beta out-of-frame sequences was weaker because fewer shared sequences lowered the signal-to-noise ratio.

In this chain, TRBV13 is recombined with TRBJ1-2; no D gene can be assigned with confidence. The receptor was isolated from a man aged 18 to 35 in good health. The source material was naive T cells sorted from blood. The intended sense of this specimen's cell subset or site label: cells isolated with a human naive T-cell isolation kit. The DNA reads as follows: TGTGCCAGCAGCTCCTCCATCCGGGCGGGCTACACCTTC. Translated, it reads CASSSSIRAGYTF. This CDR3, with the reference TRBV13 and TRBJ1-2 proteins standing in past its ends, gives the full variable domain AAGVIQSPRHLIKEKRETATLKCYPIPRHDTVYWYQQGPGQDPQFLISFYEKMQSDKGSIPDRFSAQQFSDYHSELNMSSLELGDSALYFCASSSSIRAGYTFGSGTRLTVV.